This T cell receptor beta chain stems from a study of blood T cells in healthy people across ages. Study details: Template switching captured about one barcoded beta molecule per two T cells. Study conclusions and caveats: When set beside aged donors, long-lived donors presented more naive CD4+ cells and higher diversity.

Germline lookup yields CDR1 MNHNS and CDR2 SASEGT. There are 14 residues in the CDR3. The ends lost 6 bases at V and 10 bases at J; junction bases unmatched: 11. Together with a sample-barcoded 5' primer, a J-beta primer mix was included in a second PCR lasting roughly 6 to 12 cycles. Carrying 12 random nucleotides, a template-switch adaptor labeled each individual cDNA molecule. TCRdb fed the 5' RACE reads into MiXCR, producing one record per CDR3 protein. The sample has about 2 million distinct CDR3 sequences, roughly 52% seen once. No fewer than 5 micrograms of total RNA were isolated from every sample. Details on this clonotype: What it binds is not known.

Material: blood. This sequence was found in a woman between 40 and 50 years old in good health. J is TRBJ2-1 and V is TRBV6-1, with 8 bases aligning to TRBD1. CDR3 in DNA: TGTGCCAGCAGGGGGACGGGACAGGTAAGCGAGCAGTTCTTC. Protein product: CASRGTGQVSEQFF.